Presented here are 18 T cell receptor beta chains from one specimen sequenced in a study of control samples from healthy donors and cancer patients. Method: immunoSEQ multiplex PCR; TCRdb's copy keeps in-frame clones and lacks some. The sample lists tens of thousands of clones; roughly 90% were seen once. Sequencing was carried out using PBMCs. The receptors here all came from a man aged 25-45 years with colorectal cancer.

The rearrangement links TRBV27 to TRBJ2-2; D is unresolved. The CDR3 consists of 14 residues. V was pared by 5 bases and J by 6 bases, with 13 bases between. Germline V gene data show CDR1 as MNHEY and CDR2 as SMNVEV (reference sequence). The CDR3 DNA reads as TGTGCCAGCAGTCCGACTCGGATATCCGGGGAGCTGTTTTTT. Residues: CASSPTRISGELFF.

This chain uses TRBV19 with TRBJ1-5; no clear D. Trimming stripped 6 bases from V and 3 bases from J, with 9 bases between. Germline V gives CDR1 LNHDA, CDR2 SQIVND (reference sequence). The CDR3 has 13 residues. The CDR3 loop reads CASSPILNQPQHF. CDR3 bases: TGTGCCAGTAGCCCAATCCTCAATCAGCCCCAGCATTTT.

This sequence joins TRBV24-1 and TRBJ2-5; TRBD1 is a possible D gene (5 bases). The length of the CDR3 is 13 residues. CDR1 is KGHDR and CDR2 is SFDVKD in the germline V gene. The V and J ends lost 6 bases and 10 bases respectively, with 17 bases between them. Here the CDR3 reads CATSNELGRDQYF. CDR3 bases: TGTGCCACCAGTAATGAATTGGGGCGCGACCAGTACTTC.

The chain employs TRBV7-2 and TRBJ2-1; 7 bases agree with TRBD1. CDR3 length equals 15 residues. With 6 bases clipped from V and 3 bases from J, the junction kept 8 bases outside the gene matches. CDR1 and CDR2 from the germline V gene are SGHTA and FQGNSA. This CDR3 reads CASSFEQGIYNEQFF. CDR3 nucleotides: TGTGCCAGCAGTTTTGAACAGGGGATCTACAATGAGCAGTTCTTC.

The rearrangement uses TRBV6-5 and TRBJ1-1; a weak D match, TRBD1 (5 bases). This CDR3 contains 11 residues. The V gene's germline CDR1 is MNHEY and CDR2 SVGAGI. V was cut by 8 bases and J by 9 bases, with 13 bases left in between. The CDR3 DNA sequence: TGTGCCAGCGTCGGGACGGTGAAAGCTTTCTTT. Encoded protein: CASVGTVKAFF.

This clone came up a few times. The chain has TRBV5-1 and TRBJ1-1; TRBD1 is a possible D gene (6 bases). Germline V gene data show CDR1 as SGHRS and CDR2 as YFSETQ. Trimming removed 4 bases from V and 1 base from J, with 8 bases in between. This CDR3 is 13 amino acids long. The CDR3 region has the DNA TGCGCCAGCAGCCAACAGGGGAACACTGAAGCTTTCTTT. This sequence encodes CASSQQGNTEAFF.

V is TRBV9 and J is TRBJ2-7; TRBD1 is a possible D gene (5 bases). CDR3 length: 13 amino acids. Trimming removed 7 bases from V and 2 bases from J, with 13 bases in between. Germline V lookup: CDR1 SGDLS, CDR2 YYNGEE. This chain's CDR3 is CASGPTATYEQYF. In DNA, the CDR3 is TGTGCCAGCGGGCCGACAGCCACCTACGAGCAGTACTTC.

The chain is built from TRBV7-2 and TRBJ2-5; 9 positions agree with TRBD2. The CDR3 extends over 16 amino acids. Germline V CDR1 and CDR2: SGHTA, FQGNSA. With V trimmed by 1 base and J by 4 bases, 7 bases remained unmatched. CDR3 coding DNA: TGTGCCAGCAGCTTAGTAGCGGGGGTGATGCGAGAGACCCAGTACTTC. As protein: CASSLVAGVMRETQYF. Filled out from reference TRBV7-2 and TRBJ2-5, the complete variable domain reads GAGVSQSPSNKVTEKGKDVELRCDPISGHTALYWYRQSLGQGLEFLIYFQGNSAPDKSGLPSDRFSAERTGGSVSTLTIQRTQQEDSAVYLCASSLVAGVMRETQYFGPGTRLLVL.

This clone was seen once. The chain joins TRBV6-5 to TRBJ1-1; TRBD1 matches 7 bases. The junction had 6 bases not matched to a gene; V was cut back by 5 bases and J by 0 bases. Per the germline V gene, CDR1 is MNHEY and CDR2 is SVGAGI. This CDR3 has 15 amino acids. DNA of the CDR3: TGTGCCAGCAGTCGGACAGGTTTTATGAACACTGAAGCTTTCTTT. Translated, it gives CASSRTGFMNTEAFF.

V usage is TRBV3-1 (or the pseudogene TRBV3-2) and J usage is TRBJ2-2; D gene unclear. The germline V gene has CDR1 LGHDT and CDR2 YNNKEL (reference sequence). V gave up 0 bases and J gave up 5 bases, with 10 bases separating them. The CDR3 consists of 15 residues. Here the CDR3 reads CASSQDRPGTGELFF. CDR3 bases: TGTGCCAGCAGCCAAGATCGCCCTGGAACCGGGGAGCTGTTTTTT.

This chain joins TRBV10-3 and TRBJ1-1, with D possibly TRBD1 on 6 matching bases. The CDR3 contains 14 residues. V was clipped by 5 bases and J by 4 bases, with 14 bases between them. The germline CDR1 and CDR2 sequences are ENHRY and SYGVKD. The CDR3 region has the DNA TGTGCCATCAGTCTACAGGGATCCAGCACTGAAGCTTTCTTT. Protein: CAISLQGSSTEAFF.

This clone was observed a few times. The CDR3 DNA follows: TGTGCCAGCAGTTTCCCGGGACTAGCGGCCTACGAGCAGTACTTC. This gives the protein CASSFPGLAAYEQYF. This chain links TRBV5-5 with TRBJ2-7; 11 positions agree with TRBD2. In germline, CDR1 is SGHKS, CDR2 YYEKEE (reference sequence). Trimming took 5 bases from V and 2 from J; bases not matched to a gene: 6. CDR3 length equals 15 residues.

The rearrangement joins TRBV7-8 to TRBJ1-4, with D tentatively TRBD1 (6 bases). Germline CDR1 and CDR2: SGHVS and FQNEAQ. The V end lost 5 bases, the J end lost 3 bases, and 16 bases lay between the germline ends. The CDR3 loop spans 16 amino acids. CDR3 loop: CASSPSRTVANEKLFF. CDR3 DNA sequence: TGTGCCAGCAGCCCATCCCGGACAGTAGCTAATGAAAAACTGTTTTTT. Supplemented by reference TRBV7-8 and TRBJ1-4, the full variable domain reads GAGVSQSPRYKVAKRGQDVALRCDPISGHVSLFWYQQALGQGPEFLTYFQNEAQLDKSGLPSDRFFAERPEGSVSTLKIQRTQQEDSAVYLCASSPSRTVANEKLFFGSGTQLSVL.

The CDR3, as DNA: TGTGCCAGCAGCCGACAGGAGACAGTGAAGATCTACAATGAGCAGTTCTTC. Its translation is CASSRQETVKIYNEQFF. V gene TRBV9 combines with J gene TRBJ2-1, with a tentative D call TRBD1 (6 bases). Trimming cost V 4 bases and J 3 bases, with 20 bases left between them. Germline assignment: CDR1 SGDLS and CDR2 YYNGEE. This CDR3 comprises 17 residues. The variable domain in full, with the rest retrieved from reference TRBV9 and TRBJ2-1, is DSGVTQTPKHLITATGQRVTLRCSPRSGDLSVYWYQQSLDQGLQFLIQYYNGEERAKGNILERFSAQQFPDLHSELNLSSLELGDSALYFCASSRQETVKIYNEQFFGPGTRLTVL.

The V call is TRBV24-1, the J call TRBJ2-3; D is unclear. From germline, CDR1 is KGHDR and CDR2 SFDVKD. This CDR3 spans 13 amino acids. V lost 5 bases and J lost 6, with 11 bases in between. The CDR3 nucleotides read TGTGCCACCAGTGGTGCCCCCTTGGATACGCAGTATTTT. Protein: CATSGAPLDTQYF.

V gene TRBV4-3 combines with J gene TRBJ1-3; D unclear. Per the germline V gene, CDR1 is LGHNA and CDR2 is YSLEER. CDR3 length: 15 residues. The V end was cut by 0 bases, the J end by 4 bases, with 10 bases between. The CDR3 DNA is TGCGCCAGCAGCCAAGACGGCAGGCTCGGAAACACCATATATTTT. It is translated as CASSQDGRLGNTIYF.

The V gene is TRBV5-6, the J gene TRBJ1-3; TRBD1 might be the D (5 bases). The CDR3 has 15 amino acids. Germline V gene data show CDR1 as SGHDT and CDR2 as YYEEEE. Trimming removed 1 base at V and 0 bases at J, with 8 bases between. CDR3 sequence: CASSLRGFSGNTIYF. CDR3 sequence (DNA): TGTGCCAGCAGCTTGAGGGGATTCTCTGGAAACACCATATATTTT.

The CDR3 region is CASKKVRGQSTGELFF. The DNA of the CDR3 is TGTGCCAGTAAGAAGGTCAGGGGGCAAAGTACCGGGGAGCTGTTTTTT. V gene TRBV19 combines with J gene TRBJ2-2; 8 nucleotides line up with TRBD1. In germline, CDR1 is LNHDA, CDR2 SQIVND (reference sequence). The trim removed 7 bases at V and 5 bases at J, leaving 12 bases unmatched. The CDR3 extends over 16 amino acids.